This T cell receptor beta chain was sequenced for a study of T cell repertoires and HLA-DP antigens (dated by TCRdb to the late 2010s). Turning to the overall study: The study used an in vitro model of CD4+ T cell alloreactivity against allogeneic HLA-DP presented by transduced HeLa cells. The two alloantigens modelled structurally similar versus dissimilar alloantigens, differing from self at one and ten peptide-binding groove amino acids, respectively. Of the three donors, two were male and one was female, with ages ranging from the 18-to-29 band to the 60-to-69 band. On average, around 220 ng of DNA went in for sorted CD137+CD4+ samples, versus around 1.2 ug for pre-culture CD4+ samples.

TCRB CDR3 regions were amplified with the immunoSEQ multiplex PCR using forward primers for 54 TRBV segments and reverse primers for 13 TRBJ segments. Deep resolution, with a target of about 220,000 T cell genomes, was applied to the sequencing of pre-culture CD4+ samples. Amplicons were sequenced on an Illumina HiSeq System, producing 87 bp reads covering the CDR3. The source study handled its data this way. PCR and sequencing errors in the reads were corrected, and CDR3 regions were defined by aligning to IMGT reference sequences. Synthetic template pools were used to estimate counts of templates and unique rearrangements. Clonality was computed by subtracting Pielou's evenness from 1. Richness was estimated with the Daley-Smith estimator. Morisita's index served as the measure of repertoire overlap. Clones present in cultured samples but not detected in the pre-culture repertoire of the same donor were defined as low-abundance clones. TCRdb obtained this table from immuneACCESS and retained in-frame rearrangements with V and J assigned. These tables miss some clones; where compared with another copy, unresolved V genes account for less than half of the shortfall, and the remainder is unexplained. Clonal size and the V and J genes are those of that table, whereas D and trimming came from the DNA. The sample yields roughly 70,000 clones; roughly 78% were counted once. The ten most abundant clones make up 1.5% to 2% of the sample.

Findings and caveats that apply to the study as a whole: Limitations were identified as the inclusion of only three donors, the use of a non-physiological HeLa antigen-presenting system, and the use of total CD4+ responder cells. Naive and memory CD4+ repertoires were not analysed separately. Clones undetected before culture had an average cumulative frequency of approximately 36% against one allele versus around 51% against the other. Sorted CD137+ cells showed similar clonality against both alloantigens, at 0.3 to 0.4, which was much higher than the roughly 0.043 seen in pre-culture samples.

Untouched CD4+ T cells were isolated from Ficoll-separated PBMC by magnetic bead negative selection, reaching an average purity of about 98%. Untouched CD4+ T cells were isolated from Ficoll-separated PBMC with magnetic beads, reaching approximately 98% purity with negligible CD8+ contamination. Peripheral blood mononuclear cells were supplied by the buffy coats of three healthy blood donors, who served as the study donors. Each of the three donors was CMV seronegative. Genomic DNA was extracted with the DNeasy Blood & Tissue Kit. TCRB sequencing was performed on genomic DNA from sorted CD137+CD4+ cells and pre-culture CD4+ baseline samples from each subject. This clone was counted a few times. Its target antigen remains unknown. Base qualities are missing; no much larger clone stands one base away. Other DNA sequences in this sample translate to the same CDR3. Reading the germline V gene gives CDR1 SGHRS and CDR2 YFSETQ. Including cysteine and phenylalanine, the CDR3 has 12 amino acids. Of all the DNA, just the CDR3 is kept, 36 bases in frame from base 1. V is cut by 6 bases and J by 5 bases, and the space between the germline ends is 11 bases.

Sequenced material: CD4+ T cells from PBMCs. The clonotype originates from a man between 60 and 75 years old in good health and CMV-seronegative. In this chain, TRBV5-1 is recombined with TRBJ2-5; the D segment might be TRBD1 or TRBD2, since each matches 5 bases. The sequence in DNA is TGCGCCAGCACCGGGACCTCGGAGACCCAGTACTTC. The encoded protein is CASTGTSETQYF.